These 25 T cell receptor beta chains originate from one sample sequenced in a study of T cell responses to AZD1222 COVID-19 vaccine (TCRdb year 2021). The method behind the library was the immunoSEQ multiplex PCR assay. TCRdb re-hosts the immuneACCESS table, in-frame sequences only. Its copies lack some clones; in the studies checked, an unresolved V gene accounts for under half of them, and the cause for the rest is not known. The sample yields some 150,000 clones; roughly 93% were counted once. The ten largest clonotypes hold around 4% of the sample. This specimen's time point label, per the study, means: baseline before first vaccination. The sequences come from peripheral blood, collected on day 0 of AZD1222 vaccination. Receptors were obtained from an adult in good health.

The V call is TRBV7-9, the J call TRBJ2-5, with 11 nucleotides matching TRBD2. J gave up 4 bases and V 3 bases, and 7 bases lay outside the gene matches. The germline CDR1 and CDR2 sequences are SEHNR and FQNEAQ (reference sequence). There are 16 residues in the CDR3. In DNA, the CDR3 is TGTGCCAGCAGCTTTAGGGGACTAGCGGTTCGAGAGACCCAGTACTTC. Amino acid sequence: CASSFRGLAVRETQYF. The entire variable domain, with the rest obtained from reference TRBV7-9 and TRBJ2-5, is as follows: DTGVSQNPRHKITKRGQNVTFRCDPISEHNRLYWYRQTLGQGPEFLTYFQNEAQLEKSRLLSDRFSAERPKGSFSTLEIQRTEQGDSAMYLCASSFRGLAVRETQYFGPGTRLLVL.

This chain links TRBV11-3 with TRBJ2-3; TRBD2 agrees at 8 bases. Germline CDR1 SGHNT, CDR2 YENEEA. This CDR3 has 15 residues. The ends lost 4 bases at V and 4 bases at J; junction bases unmatched: 7. This CDR3 is CASSSNRGGADTQYF. CDR3 nucleotide sequence: TGTGCCAGCAGCTCGAATCGGGGGGGCGCAGATACGCAGTATTTT.

The chain links TRBV5-4 to TRBJ1-5; 8 positions match TRBD1. Trimming removed 3 bases from V and 7 bases from J; junction bases left unmatched: 9. Per germline, CDR1 SGHNT and CDR2 YYREEE (reference sequence). CDR3 length: 15 residues. CDR3 amino acids: CASSSDRGLGQPQHF. CDR3 nucleotides: TGTGCCAGCAGCTCTGACAGGGGATTAGGGCAGCCCCAGCATTTT. Variable domain in full (rest from reference TRBV5-4 and TRBJ1-5): ETGVTQSPTHLIKTRGQQVTLRCSSQSGHNTVSWYQQALGQGPQFIFQYYREEENGRGNFPPRFSGLQFPNYSSELNVNALELDDSALYLCASSSDRGLGQPQHFGDGTRLSIL.

J is TRBJ1-2 and V is TRBV3-1 (or the pseudogene TRBV3-2), with D unclear. V lost 0 bases to trimming and J lost 4 bases, with 12 bases between them. From germline, CDR1 is LGHDT and CDR2 YNNKEL (reference sequence). CDR3 size: 15 residues. This CDR3 is CASSQELTATYGYTF. The CDR3 coding sequence is TGTGCCAGCAGCCAAGAACTAACAGCTACCTATGGCTACACCTTC.

The V gene is TRBV7-9, the J gene TRBJ1-1; perhaps TRBD1 as D (5 bases). The CDR3 spans 14 residues. Germline V gives CDR1 SEHNR, CDR2 FQNEAQ (reference sequence). V lost 3 bases to trimming and J lost 1 base, with 9 bases between them. The CDR3 sequence is CASSFDGQNTEAFF. CDR3 nucleotides: TGTGCCAGCAGCTTCGACGGACAGAACACTGAAGCTTTCTTT.

CDR3 DNA sequence: TGCGCCAGCAGCCACCCGGGAGGGGACTGGGTGAGCTACACCTTC. It yields the protein CASSHPGGDWVSYTF. V usage is TRBV4-1 and J usage is TRBJ1-2; perhaps TRBD1 as D (5 bases). This CDR3 is 15 amino acids long. V gave up 3 bases and J gave up 9 bases, with 20 bases separating them. The germline CDR1 and CDR2 sequences are MGHRA and YSYEKL.

This chain joins TRBV16 and TRBJ1-5; D gene unclear. The CDR3 length is 13 residues. CDR1 and CDR2 (germline): KGHSY, FQNENV. With 7 bases removed from V and 2 bases from J, the gap between germline ends came to 9 bases. CDR3 bases: TGTGCCAGCAACCGACAACGCAATCAGCCCCAGCATTTT. It codes for CASNRQRNQPQHF.

The V gene is TRBV6-5, the J gene TRBJ2-2, with 9 bases that match TRBD2. The germline V gene has CDR1 MNHEY and CDR2 SVGAGI. With 2 bases clipped from V and 3 bases from J, the junction kept 4 bases outside the gene matches. The CDR3 spans 16 residues. This CDR3 reads CASSYALAGHTGELFF. CDR3 coding DNA: TGTGCCAGCAGTTACGCACTAGCGGGCCACACCGGGGAGCTGTTTTTT.

The J gene is TRBJ1-1, the V gene TRBV6-5; D is uncertain. CDR1 is MNHEY, CDR2 SVGAGI, per germline. The ends were cut back, 8 bases at V and 4 bases at J, with 17 bases in the middle. CDR3 length equals 14 residues. CDR3 nucleotides: TGTGCCAGCGGGCGGGCCAGGCCACTCACTGAAGCTTTCTTT. This encodes CASGRARPLTEAFF.

The V gene is TRBV6-5, the J gene TRBJ1-2, with D perhaps matching TRBD1 (6 bases). Germline CDR1 reads MNHEY; CDR2 reads SVGAGI. Trimming took 6 bases from V and 4 from J, leaving 12 bases between them. The CDR3 extends over 13 amino acids. CDR3 in DNA: TGTGCCAGCAGGACCAGGGGAAGCTATGGCTACACCTTC. It is translated as CASRTRGSYGYTF.

The V gene is TRBV5-4, the J gene TRBJ1-2; possible D gene TRBD1, 5 bases. Germline CDR1 is SGHNT and CDR2 is YYREEE (reference sequence). V was cut by 0 bases and J by 2 bases, with 20 bases left in between. There are 18 residues in the CDR3. The CDR3 protein is CASSLGWDSPSSNYGYTF. The CDR3 bases are TGTGCCAGCAGCTTGGGGTGGGACTCCCCCTCTAGCAACTATGGCTACACCTTC.

The chain couples TRBV6-5 to TRBJ1-5; the D gene is possibly TRBD1 (6 bases). Looked up from germline, CDR1 is MNHEY and CDR2 is SVGAGI. The length of the CDR3 is 14 residues. Trimming left V 4 bases short and J 3 bases short, with 10 bases between. The CDR3 DNA reads as TGTGCCAGCAGTTGGGACACTCCCAATCAGCCCCAGCATTTT. Protein product: CASSWDTPNQPQHF.

The chain recombines TRBV11-2 with TRBJ2-7; D call uncertain. The CDR3 is 14 amino acids. Germline V lookup: CDR1 SGHAT, CDR2 FQNNGV. Trimming shortened V by 2 bases and J by 1 base, and 9 bases separated the two germline ends. The CDR3 coding sequence is TGTGCCAGCAGCTTATTGTACGGGTCCTACGAGCAGTACTTC. Translated: CASSLLYGSYEQYF.

The chain recombines TRBV9 with TRBJ2-7, with D uncertain. Germline lookup yields CDR1 SGDLS and CDR2 YYNGEE. CDR3 length: 15 amino acids. V was clipped by 0 bases and J by 3 bases, with 13 bases between them. The CDR3 here is CASSVAGWQDYEQYF. CDR3 nucleotide sequence: TGTGCCAGCAGCGTAGCAGGATGGCAGGACTACGAGCAGTACTTC.

This chain uses TRBV7-8 with TRBJ2-5; 12 bases line up with TRBD2. Germline V gene lookup returns CDR1 SGHVS and CDR2 FQNEAQ. Trimming cost V 2 bases and J 2 bases; bases outside gene matches: 9. The CDR3 is 18 residues long. The CDR3 DNA follows: TGTGCCAGCAGCTTAATGCTAGCGGGGGGGCCGTGGCAAGAGACCCAGTACTTC. Translated, it gives CASSLMLAGGPWQETQYF.

The chain uses TRBV19 and TRBJ1-1; no reliable D call. Germline V gives CDR1 LNHDA, CDR2 SQIVND (reference sequence). Trimming pared 5 bases from V and 4 bases from J, leaving 14 bases between. CDR3 length: 14 residues. Here the CDR3 reads CASSHQDGFTEAFF. DNA for the CDR3: TGTGCCAGTAGTCACCAGGACGGATTCACTGAAGCTTTCTTT. Full variable domain (outside the CDR3, taken from reference TRBV19 and TRBJ1-1): DGGITQSPKYLFRKEGQNVTLSCEQNLNHDAMYWYRQDPGQGLRLIYYSQIVNDFQKGDIAEGYSVSREKKESFPLTVTSAQKNPTAFYLCASSHQDGFTEAFFGQGTRLTVV.

This rearrangement joins TRBV27 to TRBJ2-1; D remains unclear. Between the trimmed V and J ends, which lost 5 bases and 3 bases, there was a span of 14 bases. Germline values: CDR1 MNHEY, CDR2 SMNVEV (reference sequence). This CDR3 is built from 15 residues. This chain's CDR3 is CASSTILVNYNEQFF. CDR3 sequence (DNA): TGTGCCAGCAGTACCATCCTAGTAAACTACAATGAGCAGTTCTTC.

This clone has just a few counts. The rearrangement uses TRBV27 and TRBJ1-4; TRBD1 aligns across 8 bases. The ends lost 0 bases at V and 7 bases at J; junction bases unmatched: 4. There are 15 residues in the CDR3. The germline CDR1 and CDR2 sequences are MNHEY and SMNVEV (reference sequence). The CDR3 DNA follows: TGTGCCAGCAGTTTATCGGGACAGGATTTTGAAAAACTGTTTTTT. Translation: CASSLSGQDFEKLFF.

The chain uses TRBV6-4 and TRBJ1-2; possible D gene TRBD1, 6 bases. Germline CDR1 is MRHNA and CDR2 is SNTAGT. The V gene lost 2 bases and the J gene lost 1 base, with 11 bases spanning the gap. This CDR3 is 15 amino acids long. CDR3: CASSDMSGVNYGYTF. In nucleotides, the CDR3 is TGTGCCAGCAGTGACATGTCAGGGGTTAACTATGGCTACACCTTC.

The genes are TRBV3-1 (or the pseudogene TRBV3-2) and TRBJ2-3, with D perhaps assigned TRBD1 or TRBD2 (6 bases each). Between the trimmed V and J ends, which lost 4 bases and 2 bases, there was a span of 16 bases. The CDR3 extends over 16 amino acids. Germline CDR1 LGHDT, CDR2 YNNKEL (reference sequence). Here the CDR3 DNA reads TGTGCCAGCAGCCCACTCCGGGGGCTTCACACAGATACGCAGTATTTT. Translation gives CASSPLRGLHTDTQYF.

The V call is TRBV6-5, the J call TRBJ1-3, with D hard to call. Trimming took off 2 bases at V and 0 bases at J, with 8 bases between the two ends. Germline CDR1 is MNHEY and CDR2 is SVGAGI. This CDR3 spans 15 amino acids. The CDR3 sequence is CASSYGGDSGNTIYF. CDR3 sequence (DNA): TGTGCCAGCAGTTACGGCGGAGACTCTGGAAACACCATATATTTT.

The J gene is TRBJ1-2, the V gene TRBV21-1; whether TRBD1, the table's D call, matches the DNA was not checked. TRBV21-1 is designated a pseudogene. The CDR3 has 13 residues. As DNA, the CDR3 is TGTGCCAGCACCCCGACAGATTCTTATGGCTACACCTTC. It codes for CASTPTDSYGYTF.

The rearrangement joins TRBV6-7 to TRBJ1-5; TRBD1 is a possible D gene (5 bases). TRBV6-7 is marked as an open reading frame, function uncertain. The CDR3 loop spans 14 amino acids. Trimming took 6 bases from V and 4 from J, leaving 13 bases between them. The chain's CDR3 is CASRTTGDNQPQHF. The CDR3 bases are TGTGCCAGCAGAACCACAGGTGATAATCAGCCCCAGCATTTT.

The chain employs TRBV30 and TRBJ1-4, with TRBD1 as a possible D gene (5 bases). V lost 2 bases to trimming and J lost 6 bases, with 13 bases between them. Germline CDR1 reads GTSNPN; CDR2 reads SVGIG (reference sequence). The CDR3 has 14 amino acids. The CDR3 DNA reads as TGTGCCTGGAGTTTCGGGGCCTTAGATGAAAAACTGTTTTTT. The encoded protein is CAWSFGALDEKLFF. Complete variable domain (other parts from reference TRBV30 and TRBJ1-4): SQTIHQWPATLVQPVGSPLSLECTVEGTSNPNLYWYRQAAGRGLQLLFYSVGIGQISSEVPQNLSASRPQDRQFILSSKKLLLSDSGFYLCAWSFGALDEKLFFGSGTQLSVL.

The rearrangement uses TRBV25-1 and TRBJ1-1; D remains unclear. The CDR3 has 11 amino acids. Germline lookup yields CDR1 MGHDK and CDR2 SYGVNS. Trimming pared 5 bases from V and 6 bases from J, leaving 7 bases between. The CDR3 DNA reads TGTGCCAGCAGTAGTCGGTCTGAAGCTTTCTTT. It is translated as CASSSRSEAFF.